The 27 T cell receptor beta chains reported below all come from one sample, sequenced in a study of shared clonotypes between healthy human individuals. Generated by immunoSEQ multiplex PCR, the TCRdb table keeps only in-frame clones and is missing some. The sample lists about 2.1 million clones, approximately 94% seen once, with under 2% in the top ten. CD45RO-negative, CCR7-selected cells formed the naive CD8 fraction, which excluded terminally differentiated effector memory CD45RA+ cells. Specimen: naive CD8+ T cells from PBMCs. The receptor source for this set is a man aged 18 to 30 in good health. Some clones in this sample may be carry-over from other donors' samples.

As to this clone: One junction end disagrees with the germline gene, perhaps due to a read error. The genes are TRBV27 and TRBJ2-7, with 14 bases that match TRBD2. The CDR3 spans 14 residues. Germline V gene data show CDR1 as MNHEY and CDR2 as SMNVEV (reference sequence). DNA of the CDR3: TGTGCCAGCAGCCGCCGACTAGCGGGAGGGCCACTTGACTTC. Translating gives CASSRRLAGGPLDF.

This rearrangement joins TRBV7-9 to TRBJ1-2; D is unclear. V was trimmed by 1 base and J by 2 bases, leaving 11 bases between them. The CDR3 sequence is 15 residues long. Looked up from germline, CDR1 is SEHNR and CDR2 is FQNEAQ (reference sequence). Here the CDR3 reads CASSLDLGGNYGYTF. CDR3 DNA sequence: TGTGCCAGCAGCTTAGATTTGGGCGGAAACTATGGCTACACCTTC.

As to this clone: The sample has other DNA sequences that encode this CDR3 too. The chain recombines TRBV10-3 with TRBJ2-2; D is possibly TRBD1 or TRBD2 (6 bases each). Germline V CDR1 and CDR2: ENHRY, SYGVKD. This CDR3 is built from 14 residues. With 0 bases removed from V and 6 bases from J, the gap between germline ends came to 8 bases. Here the CDR3 reads CAISESGGAGELFF. As DNA, the CDR3 is TGTGCCATCAGTGAGTCGGGGGGCGCCGGGGAGCTGTTTTTT.

A single count supports this clone. The J gene is TRBJ2-7, the V gene TRBV27; D may be TRBD1 or TRBD2 (6 bases each). CDR1 MNHEY and CDR2 SMNVEV come from the germline V gene (reference sequence). V was clipped by 2 bases and J by 2 bases, with 13 bases between them. The CDR3 runs 15 residues. The CDR3 bases are TGTGCCAGCAGTTTAGTGGGGGGCGCCCCCTACGAGCAGTACTTC. Amino acid sequence: CASSLVGGAPYEQYF.

The count of this clone is one. The chain employs TRBV11-2 and TRBJ2-1; 10 bases agree with TRBD2. The germline CDR1 and CDR2 sequences are SGHAT and FQNNGV. The V gene end was trimmed by 5 bases and the J gene end by 4 bases; junction bases not matched to a gene: 8. This CDR3 region has 16 residues. The CDR3 DNA sequence: TGTGCCAGCAGCACTAGTAGCGGGAGGCAATACAATGAGCAGTTCTTC. Its translation: CASSTSSGRQYNEQFF.

The chain has TRBV7-9 and TRBJ2-2; D tentatively fits TRBD1 or TRBD2 (6 bases each). Trimming removed 9 bases at V and 1 base at J, with 12 bases between. Germline V gene lookup returns CDR1 SEHNR and CDR2 FQNEAQ (reference sequence). The CDR3 length is 14 residues. The CDR3 sequence: CARRDIWNTGELFF. CDR3 nucleotide sequence: TGTGCCAGGCGGGACATCTGGAACACCGGGGAGCTGTTTTTT.

This chain uses TRBV27 with TRBJ1-5; D is ambiguous. The CDR3 runs to 13 residues. Germline CDR1 is MNHEY and CDR2 is SMNVEV (reference sequence). Trimming removed 5 bases at V and 2 bases at J, with 7 bases between. CDR3 DNA sequence: TGTGCCAGCAGTCCCGAGGGCAATCAGCCCCAGCATTTT. It is translated as CASSPEGNQPQHF.

V is TRBV28 and J is TRBJ2-2; D ambiguous. Germline assignment: CDR1 MDHEN and CDR2 SYDVKM. This CDR3 is 17 amino acids long. V lost 5 bases and J 2 bases, leaving 18 bases between the germline ends. CDR3 loop: CASSPLGSEPNTGELFF. In nucleotides, the CDR3 is TGTGCCAGCAGTCCCCTGGGGTCCGAACCTAACACCGGGGAGCTGTTTTTT.

The rearrangement uses TRBV11-3 and TRBJ1-2; 9 bases are shared with TRBD1. The CDR3 spans 20 residues. From germline, CDR1 is SGHNT and CDR2 YENEEA. V was clipped by 2 bases and J by 2 bases; unmatched bases: 18. The CDR3 reads CASSLLGLMFRQGVNYGYTF. The DNA for the CDR3 is TGTGCCAGCAGCTTACTGGGGTTGATGTTTAGACAGGGGGTGAACTATGGCTACACCTTC.

This clone was detected only once. V and J are TRBV7-9 and TRBJ2-5, with 10 bases aligning to TRBD1. In germline, CDR1 is SEHNR, CDR2 FQNEAQ (reference sequence). This CDR3 comprises 14 residues. The V gene end was trimmed by 6 bases and the J gene end by 2 bases; junction bases not matched to a gene: 3. The CDR3: CASRPGQGQETQYF. The CDR3 DNA sequence: TGTGCCAGCAGACCGGGACAGGGGCAAGAGACCCAGTACTTC.

The chain has TRBV30 and TRBJ1-5; D is possibly TRBD1 (6 bases). V lost 2 bases to trimming and J lost 4 bases, with 12 bases between them. The CDR3 covers 14 residues. The V gene's germline CDR1 is GTSNPN and CDR2 SVGIG (reference sequence). The CDR3 DNA sequence: TGTGCCTGGAGTCCTGGGACACGAAATCAGCCCCAGCATTTT. Protein product: CAWSPGTRNQPQHF.

This chain uses TRBV6-5 with TRBJ1-2; TRBD1 matches at 9 bases. The V gene's germline CDR1 is MNHEY and CDR2 SVGAGI. V lost 5 bases, J lost 2 bases, and 9 bases stayed unmatched. This CDR3 is built from 16 residues. CDR3 DNA sequence: TGTGCCAGCAGTCACTTATACAGGGGGCGAAACTATGGCTACACCTTC. Translating gives CASSHLYRGRNYGYTF.

This clone has just a few counts. CDR3 DNA: TGTGCCAGCAGCTCTCTAGGACGGATCTACGAGCAGTACTTC. Translated, it gives CASSSLGRIYEQYF. V is TRBV28 and J is TRBJ2-7, with D unresolved. Per germline, CDR1 MDHEN and CDR2 SYDVKM. This CDR3 has 14 amino acids. The V and J ends lost 6 bases and 3 bases respectively, with 15 bases between them.

V is TRBV4-2 and J is TRBJ2-7; possible D gene TRBD1, 6 bases. Germline lookup yields CDR1 LGHNA and CDR2 YNFKEQ. The CDR3 spans 15 residues. With 0 bases removed from V and 1 base from J, the gap between germline ends came to 10 bases. The CDR3 bases are TGTGCCAGCAGCCAAGAATTCGGGACATCCTACGAGCAGTACTTC. Its translation: CASSQEFGTSYEQYF.

The CDR3 sequence: CASSPRPAGEQDTQYF. The CDR3 DNA reads TGCGCCAGCAGTCCAAGACCGGCGGGAGAGCAAGATACGCAGTATTTT. J is TRBJ2-3 and V is TRBV4-3, with 7 bases that match TRBD2. This CDR3 region has 16 residues. Germline V gene sequence: CDR1 LGHNA, CDR2 YSLEER. J was trimmed by 5 bases and V by 6 bases; bases with no gene match: 14.

The J gene is TRBJ1-1, the V gene TRBV4-2; no definite D call. The V and J ends lost 5 bases and 1 base respectively, with 11 bases between them. The germline V gene has CDR1 LGHNA and CDR2 YNFKEQ. The CDR3 totals 14 residues. The CDR3 coding sequence is TGTGCCAGCAGCTCGATAGACGGGAACACTGAAGCTTTCTTT. Protein product: CASSSIDGNTEAFF.

This rearrangement joins TRBV9 to TRBJ2-1, with D possibly TRBD2 on 5 matching bases. This CDR3 is built from 13 residues. Trimming shortened V by 3 bases and J by 7 bases, and 11 bases separated the two germline ends. Per germline, CDR1 SGDLS and CDR2 YYNGEE. CDR3 in DNA: TGTGCCAGCAGCGGGAGGAAGCCGAATGAGCAGTTCTTC. This codes for CASSGRKPNEQFF.

As for this clone: This sample includes further DNA sequences coding for the same CDR3. The gene calls are TRBV5-1 and TRBJ2-1; TRBD2 matches at 11 bases. The CDR3 has 16 residues. V gave up 0 bases and J gave up 5 bases; unmatched junction bases: 4. Germline CDR1 and CDR2: SGHRS and YFSETQ. The CDR3 here is CASSLARLAGHNEQFF. Written as DNA, the CDR3 is TGCGCCAGCAGCTTGGCCCGACTAGCGGGACACAATGAGCAGTTCTTC. The full variable domain, completed using reference TRBV5-1 and TRBJ2-1, is KAGVTQTPRYLIKTRGQQVTLSCSPISGHRSVSWYQQTPGQGLQFLFEYFSETQRNKGNFPGRFSGRQFSNSRSEMNVSTLELGDSALYLCASSLARLAGHNEQFFGPGTRLTVL.

This clone was seen a few times. V usage is TRBV9 and J usage is TRBJ1-2; TRBD1 matches 7 bases. Germline V CDR1 and CDR2: SGDLS, YYNGEE. This CDR3 is built from 13 residues. V was clipped by 4 bases and J by 8 bases; unmatched bases: 8. The CDR3 DNA follows: TGTGCCAGCAGCCTGGGGACAGCTGGGGGCTACACCTTC. This sequence encodes CASSLGTAGGYTF.

DNA of the CDR3: TGCGCCAGCAGTCAATCGAATCGATACGAGCAGTACTTC. It encodes CASSQSNRYEQYF. The chain joins TRBV23-1 to TRBJ2-7; D is ambiguous. TRBV23-1 has ORF status, its function being uncertain. V was clipped by 0 bases and J by 4 bases, with 7 bases between them. This CDR3 is built from 13 residues.

This sequence joins TRBV28 and TRBJ2-3; D is perhaps TRBD2 (5 bases). Germline values: CDR1 MDHEN, CDR2 SYDVKM. V was cut by 6 bases and J by 2 bases, with 15 bases left in between. The CDR3 extends over 15 amino acids. The CDR3 loop is CASSQTRVSTDTQYF. The CDR3 nucleotides are TGTGCCAGCAGCCAAACGAGGGTATCCACAGATACGCAGTATTTT.

This clone was observed a single time. J is TRBJ2-7 and V is TRBV6-6; D is unresolved. This CDR3 is 15 amino acids long. From germline, CDR1 is MNHNY and CDR2 SVGAGI (reference sequence). V was pared by 0 bases and J by 4 bases, with 13 bases between. CDR3 protein: CASSYSDTPSYEQYF. CDR3 coding DNA: TGTGCCAGCAGTTACTCAGACACCCCCTCATACGAGCAGTACTTC.

The chain employs TRBV28 and TRBJ2-7; TRBD1 matches 9 bases. This CDR3 is built from 16 residues. The V segment lost 6 bases and the J segment 3 bases; nucleotides outside the gene matches: 12. The V gene's germline CDR1 is MDHEN and CDR2 SYDVKM. The CDR3 here is CASSPTRTGENYEQYF. The CDR3 region has the DNA TGTGCCAGCAGCCCAACCCGGACAGGGGAGAACTACGAGCAGTACTTC.

V and J are TRBV7-9 and TRBJ2-1; 12 bases match TRBD2. The J segment lost 9 bases and the V segment lost 4 bases, leaving 7 bases of the junction unmatched. The CDR3 runs to 15 residues. CDR1 is SEHNR, CDR2 FQNEAQ, per germline (reference sequence). The DNA for the CDR3 is TGTGCCAGCAGCTCGCGACTAGCGGGAGTGGTTGAGCAGTTCTTC. It encodes CASSSRLAGVVEQFF.

The table lists this clone with a count of one. The chain has TRBV21-1 and TRBJ2-1; the D call in the table, TRBD2, was not verified against the DNA. TRBV21-1 is labeled a pseudogene. The length of the CDR3 is 14 residues. CDR3: CASSNSAGGHEQFF. The CDR3 DNA is TGTGCCAGCAGCAACTCTGCGGGAGGGCATGAGCAGTTCTTC.

The chain carries TRBV28 and TRBJ2-1, with 8 nucleotides matching TRBD2. Germline loops: CDR1 MDHEN, CDR2 SYDVKM. This CDR3 contains 16 residues. The V gene end was trimmed by 4 bases and the J gene end by 2 bases; junction bases not matched to a gene: 7. The CDR3 nucleotides are TGTGCCAGCAGTTACGGAGCGGGAGCCCCCTACAATGAGCAGTTCTTC. As protein: CASSYGAGAPYNEQFF.

The J gene is TRBJ1-1, the V gene TRBV25-1, with TRBD1 matching 9 bases. Germline V gives CDR1 MGHDK, CDR2 SYGVNS. This CDR3 spans 16 amino acids. Germline trimming cut 4 bases from V and 4 bases from J; bases unmatched to any gene: 10. The CDR3 DNA sequence: TGTGCCAGCAGTGCCCGGGACAGGGCCAGGGGCACTGAAGCTTTCTTT. It is translated as CASSARDRARGTEAFF.